Sequencing of this T cell receptor (beta chain) was carried out in a study of cytomegalovirus exposure and HLA in healthy donors. This CDR3 is 13 amino acids long. The V gene's germline CDR1 is GTSNPN and CDR2 SVGIG (reference sequence). With 2 bases removed from V and 4 bases from J, the gap between germline ends came to 11 bases. The protocol was immunoSEQ multiplex PCR, while the TCRdb copy is restricted to in-frame clones and leaves out a portion. The sample lists under 200,000 clones; about 86% were seen once. The chain employs TRBV30 and TRBJ2-5; tentative D call: TRBD2 (6 bases). What was sequenced was PBMCs. The TCR sequence derives from a woman younger than 30 in good health and CMV-seronegative. The CDR3 here is CAWSTPRGETQYF. CDR3 DNA: TGTGCCTGGAGTACCCCGCGGGGAGAGACCCAGTACTTC.